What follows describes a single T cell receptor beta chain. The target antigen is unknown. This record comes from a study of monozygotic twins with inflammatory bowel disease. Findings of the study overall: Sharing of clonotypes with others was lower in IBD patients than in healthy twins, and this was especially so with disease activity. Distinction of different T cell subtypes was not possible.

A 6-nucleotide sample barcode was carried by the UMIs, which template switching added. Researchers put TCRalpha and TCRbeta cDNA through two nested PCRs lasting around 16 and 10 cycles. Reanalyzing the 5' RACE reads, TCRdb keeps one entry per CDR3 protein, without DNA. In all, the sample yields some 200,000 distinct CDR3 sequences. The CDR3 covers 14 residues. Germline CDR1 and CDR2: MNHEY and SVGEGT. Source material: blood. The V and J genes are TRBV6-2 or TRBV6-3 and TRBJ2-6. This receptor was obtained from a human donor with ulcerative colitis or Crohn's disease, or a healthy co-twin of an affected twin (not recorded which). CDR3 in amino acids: CASIGQAGANVLTF.